This TCR beta chain was identified in a study of T cells in Graves' hyperthyroidism and ophthalmopathy. From RNA transcripts, TCR beta CDR3 regions were amplified. Carried out on the TCR CDR3, a first-round RT-PCR used the HTBI primer set. TCRdb re-derived calls from the multiplex PCR reads in MiXCR, one entry per CDR3 protein. The sample has about 160,000 distinct CDR3 sequences; 9.4% are singletons. Trimming removed 5 bases from V and 0 bases from J; junction bases left unmatched: 4. Germline-derived CDR1 and CDR2 are SEHNR and FQNEAQ (reference sequence). The CDR3 has 14 amino acids. The J gene is TRBJ2-7, the V gene TRBV7-9; 7 bases are a match to TRBD1. This receptor was obtained from a woman aged 18-35 years with Graves' hyperthyroidism that later progressed to Graves' ophthalmopathy. The sample comprised blood. The CDR3 reads CASSTGTASYEQYF. The DNA for the CDR3 is TGTGCCAGCAGCACTGGGACAGCCTCCTACGAGCAGTACTTC.